One and the same sample provided the 10 T cell receptor beta chains below, sequenced in a study of blood T cell repertoires in COVID-19. The table came from immunoSEQ multiplex PCR; TCRdb's copy has only in-frame clones and leaves some out. The sample consists of roughly 250,000 clones, approximately 82% of them appearing once. Sample: peripheral blood. The source of these receptors is a man in his forties or fifties with active or convalescent COVID-19.

The V and J genes are TRBV5-1 and TRBJ1-1; D perhaps matches TRBD1 (5 bases). Germline V CDR1 and CDR2: SGHRS, YFSETQ. V was trimmed by 0 bases and J by 7 bases, leaving 10 bases between them. The CDR3 covers 13 residues. The CDR3 here is CASSLGPTGEAFF. DNA for the CDR3: TGCGCCAGCAGCTTGGGCCCAACAGGTGAAGCTTTCTTT.

This chain links TRBV18 with TRBJ2-5; perhaps TRBD1 as D (6 bases). Germline values: CDR1 KGHSH, CDR2 LQKENI. V lost 2 bases and J 2 bases, leaving 15 bases between the germline ends. There are 16 residues in the CDR3. CDR3 DNA: TGTGCCAGCTCACCATCAGGACAGTACGTTCAAGAGACCCAGTACTTC. It codes for CASSPSGQYVQETQYF.

Regarding this clone: The same CDR3 also results from other DNA sequences found in this sample. The V gene is TRBV27, the J gene TRBJ2-1; D is uncertain. V lost 3 bases, J lost 4 bases, and 7 bases lay in between. The CDR3 length is 13 residues. CDR1 MNHEY and CDR2 SMNVEV come from the germline V gene (reference sequence). The CDR3 sequence is CASSLPGYNEQFF. For the CDR3, the DNA is TGTGCCAGCAGTTTGCCCGGGTACAATGAGCAGTTCTTC.

The table lists this clone with a few counts. The chain carries TRBV7-9 and TRBJ1-2; 8 nucleotides match TRBD1. V trimming: 5 bases; J trimming: 5 bases; junction bases outside the gene matches: 10. The germline CDR1 and CDR2 sequences are SEHNR and FQNEAQ (reference sequence). The CDR3 is 15 residues long. DNA of the CDR3: TGTGCCAGCAGCCCCCGGACAGGGAAGGGATATGGCTACACCTTC. Protein sequence: CASSPRTGKGYGYTF.

This chain links TRBV7-9 with TRBJ2-2, with D tentatively TRBD1 (6 bases). Trimming removed 2 bases from V and 0 bases from J, with 7 bases in between. This CDR3 contains 15 residues. Per the germline V gene, CDR1 is SEHNR and CDR2 is FQNEAQ (reference sequence). The CDR3 reads CASSLWDTNTGELFF. The CDR3 DNA follows: TGTGCCAGCAGCTTATGGGACACGAACACCGGGGAGCTGTTTTTT.

The genes are TRBV5-6 and TRBJ1-5, with D perhaps matching TRBD1 (6 bases). Germline V gene lookup returns CDR1 SGHDT and CDR2 YYEEEE. Trimming took off 4 bases at V and 7 bases at J, with 15 bases between the two ends. The CDR3 runs 14 residues. CDR3 nucleotides: TGTGCCAGCAGCCTACAGGGTATGGGACAGCCCCAGCATTTT. Its translation: CASSLQGMGQPQHF.

The chain is built from TRBV5-5 and TRBJ1-2; D remains unclear. Germline V gives CDR1 SGHKS, CDR2 YYEKEE (reference sequence). The CDR3 contains 14 residues. V was shortened by 1 base and J by 3 bases, with 10 bases between the two germline ends. CDR3 loop: CASSLTLTHYGYTF. As DNA, the CDR3 is TGTGCCAGCAGCTTGACTCTAACCCACTATGGCTACACCTTC.

This clone was detected a few times. Other DNA sequences in the same sample also yield this CDR3. This chain connects TRBV6-2 or TRBV6-3 to TRBJ1-2, with 7 bases fitting TRBD1. The CDR3 has 13 residues. CDR1 and CDR2 (germline): MNHEY, SVGEGT. V lost 2 bases and J lost 6; bases outside the gene matches: 3. As DNA, the CDR3 is TGTGCCAGCAGTTACAAGGGGGCGAATGGCTACACCTTC. The encoded protein is CASSYKGANGYTF.

A few counts support this clone. The chain couples TRBV28 to TRBJ2-7; the match to TRBD1 covers 8 bases. This CDR3 is built from 14 residues. The V segment lost 7 bases and the J segment 1 base; nucleotides outside the gene matches: 6. Germline V CDR1 and CDR2: MDHEN, SYDVKM. The CDR3 DNA reads as TGTGCCAGCACACGGACAGGGCCTTCCTACGAGCAGTACTTC. This gives the protein CASTRTGPSYEQYF.

The V gene is TRBV2, the J gene TRBJ2-1, with D possibly matching TRBD2 (6 bases). The ends were cut back, 6 bases at V and 2 bases at J, with 20 bases in the middle. The length of the CDR3 is 17 residues. The germline gives CDR1 SNHLY, CDR2 FYNNEI. CDR3 protein: CASRGNPRDWAYNEQFF. The CDR3 region has the DNA TGTGCCAGCAGGGGGAATCCCCGGGACTGGGCCTACAATGAGCAGTTCTTC. Full variable domain (rest looked up from reference TRBV2 and TRBJ2-1): EPEVTQTPSHQVTQMGQEVILRCVPISNHLYFYWYRQILGQKVEFLVSFYNNEISEKSEIFDDQFSVERPDGSNFTLKIRSTKLEDSAMYFCASRGNPRDWAYNEQFFGPGTRLTVL.